This T cell receptor beta chain was sequenced for a study of blood T cell repertoires in COVID-19. CDR1 is SGHTA, CDR2 FQGNSA, per germline. CDR3 length: 13 amino acids. V shed 1 base and J shed 5 bases, with 6 bases lying between them. Repertoires were generated with immunoSEQ multiplex PCR, while TCRdb's copy carries only in-frame clones and drops some. The sample lists 400,000 to 450,000 clones, roughly 90% occurring once. As to this clone: Other DNA sequences in this specimen translate into the identical CDR3.

The rearrangement uses TRBV7-2 and TRBJ2-1; TRBD2 might be the D (5 bases). The TCR comes from a man younger than 30 with COVID-19, enrolled during active disease. The sample comprised peripheral blood. CDR3 DNA sequence: TGTGCCAGCAGCTTAGGACTAAACAATGAGCAGTTCTTC. Its translation is CASSLGLNNEQFF.